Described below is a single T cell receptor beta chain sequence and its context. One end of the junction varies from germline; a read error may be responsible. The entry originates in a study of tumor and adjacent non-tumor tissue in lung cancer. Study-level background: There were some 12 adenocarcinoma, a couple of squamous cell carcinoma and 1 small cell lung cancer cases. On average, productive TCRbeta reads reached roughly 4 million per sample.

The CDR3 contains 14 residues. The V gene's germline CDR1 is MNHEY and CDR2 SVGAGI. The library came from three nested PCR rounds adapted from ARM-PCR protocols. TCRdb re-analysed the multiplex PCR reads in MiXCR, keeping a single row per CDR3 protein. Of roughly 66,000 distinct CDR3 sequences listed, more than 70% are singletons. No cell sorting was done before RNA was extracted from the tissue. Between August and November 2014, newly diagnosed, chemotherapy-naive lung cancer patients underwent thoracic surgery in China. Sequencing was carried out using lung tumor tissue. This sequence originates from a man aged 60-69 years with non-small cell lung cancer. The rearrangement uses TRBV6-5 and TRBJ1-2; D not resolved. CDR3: CASSTRLTNYGYTF. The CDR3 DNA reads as TGTGCAAGCAGCACCCGGCTTACTAACTATGGCTACACCTTC.